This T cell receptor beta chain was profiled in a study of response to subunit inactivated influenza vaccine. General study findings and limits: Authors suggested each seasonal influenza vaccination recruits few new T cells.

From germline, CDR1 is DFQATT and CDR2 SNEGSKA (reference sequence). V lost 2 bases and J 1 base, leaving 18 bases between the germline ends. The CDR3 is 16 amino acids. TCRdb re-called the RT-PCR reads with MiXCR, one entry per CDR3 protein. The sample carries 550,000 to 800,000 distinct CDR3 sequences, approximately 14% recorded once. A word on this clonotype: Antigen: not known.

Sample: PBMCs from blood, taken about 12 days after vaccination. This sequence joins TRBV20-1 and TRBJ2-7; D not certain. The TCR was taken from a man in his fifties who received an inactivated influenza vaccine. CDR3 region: CSARKSPSPFSYEQYF. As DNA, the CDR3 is TGCAGTGCTAGAAAATCACCGTCACCCTTTTCCTACGAGCAGTACTTC.